This T cell receptor (beta chain) came from a study of vaccination and CD4 T cells after COVID-19. Background on the study: Investigators took post-vaccine samples a median approximately 72 days after dose two, within a range of 14 to 241. Study-level findings and limits: A median of around 86% of reactive clones, in convalescent patients, became evident only post-vaccination.

Treatment denoted: approximately nine-day PBMC culture with coronavirus spike peptide pools or control peptides (ViraFEST assay). CD4+ T cells of the unexposed donor were collected before the COVID-19 pandemic (2011-2018). CDR3 length: 15 amino acids. Germline CDR1 reads SGHTA; CDR2 reads FQGTGA. Deletions cut 5 bases from V and 3 bases from J, with 16 bases between. In regard to this clonotype: Its antigen remains unknown.

Sequence data for DNA of cultured CD4+ T cells were generated by the Oncomine TCR Beta short-read assay. Genomic DNA from cultured CD4+ T cells was extracted. One entry per CDR3 protein results from TCRdb running MiXCR on the PCR reads. The sample gives thousands of distinct CDR3 sequences, around 37% of which show up once; roughly a quarter is in the top ten. The J gene is TRBJ2-5, the V gene TRBV7-3; TRBD1 or TRBD2 may be the D gene (6 bases each). The receptor comes from a human donor in good health. The specimen sequenced was CD4+ T cells from blood, cultured in vitro. The CDR3 region is CASSLGGGEKETQYF. CDR3 sequence (DNA): TGTGCCAGCAGCCTGGGGGGCGGGGAAAAAGAGACCCAGTACTTC.